The 24 T cell receptor beta chains below all came from one sample that was sequenced in a study of blood T cell repertoires in COVID-19. Some clones are missing from TCRdb's copy, which holds only in-frame ones; the method was immunoSEQ multiplex PCR. The sample holds around 78,000 clones, just over 85% seen once. The sequenced material came from peripheral blood. The receptors shown here come from a human donor in a cohort sampled during active COVID-19.

This clone was counted between two and nine times. The chain joins TRBV7-9 to TRBJ2-5, with 8 bases fitting TRBD2. The length of the CDR3 is 15 residues. CDR1 is SEHNR, CDR2 FQNEAQ, per germline (reference sequence). After removal of 5 bases from V and 5 bases from J, the junction contained 10 bases not matched to a gene. CDR3 protein: CASSPGTRSVETQYF. The CDR3 region has the DNA TGTGCCAGCAGCCCGGGGACTAGGTCGGTGGAGACCCAGTACTTC.

The gene calls are TRBV6-2 or TRBV6-3 and TRBJ2-3; 9 bases line up with TRBD1. This CDR3 spans 15 amino acids. V lost 6 bases and J lost 7; bases outside the gene matches: 11. Germline CDR1 MNHEY, CDR2 SVGEGT. The CDR3 DNA reads as TGTGCCAGCAGCCCGCCTCCGGGACAGGGATATACGCAGTATTTT. The encoded protein is CASSPPPGQGYTQYF.

The gene calls are TRBV4-2 and TRBJ2-7; 9 nucleotides align to TRBD1. The germline gives CDR1 LGHNA, CDR2 YNFKEQ. Trimming cost V 4 bases and J 0 bases; bases outside gene matches: 7. This CDR3 has 16 amino acids. CDR3 sequence (DNA): TGTGCCAGCAGCCCCAAGGGACAGGGTAACTCCTACGAGCAGTACTTC. Its protein product is CASSPKGQGNSYEQYF.

This chain connects TRBV10-2 to TRBJ1-5; D is unclear. Trimming pared 0 bases from V and 4 bases from J, leaving 7 bases between. The germline V gene has CDR1 WSHSY and CDR2 SAAADI. The CDR3 length is 14 residues. The CDR3 nucleotides read TGCGCCAGCAGTGAGTCGACGGGGAATCAGCCCCAGCATTTT. Amino acids: CASSESTGNQPQHF.

V is TRBV7-9 and J is TRBJ1-1, with 8 nucleotides matching TRBD1. The length of the CDR3 is 16 residues. The germline gives CDR1 SEHNR, CDR2 FQNEAQ (reference sequence). Losses at the gene ends were 3 bases for V and 8 bases for J; bases not matched to a gene: 14. The CDR3 DNA is TGTGCCAGCAGCTTCAAGACAGGGGTGTTTGAAACCGAAGCTTTCTTT. It codes for CASSFKTGVFETEAFF.

The rearrangement uses TRBV6-5 and TRBJ1-6, with D uncertain. Germline V CDR1 and CDR2: MNHEY, SVGAGI. The CDR3 covers 16 residues. Trimming cost V 1 base and J 7 bases, with 14 bases left between them. CDR3 loop: CASSYFTDVRNSPLHF. The CDR3, as DNA: TGTGCCAGCAGTTACTTTACAGACGTTAGAAATTCACCCCTCCACTTT.

The chain joins TRBV28 to TRBJ2-5, with TRBD2 identical over 13 bases. Trimming removed 3 bases from V and 5 bases from J; junction bases left unmatched: 0. The CDR3 length is 14 residues. Per germline, CDR1 MDHEN and CDR2 SYDVKM. CDR3 sequence (DNA): TGTGCCAGCAGTTTGACTAGCGGGGGGGAGACCCAGTACTTC. The encoded protein is CASSLTSGGETQYF.

This clone appeared a few times. This chain links TRBV7-9 with TRBJ1-1; TRBD1 matches 7 bases. The CDR3 runs 15 residues. V shed 2 bases and J 0 bases; nucleotides not matched to a gene: 3. From germline, CDR1 is SEHNR and CDR2 FQNEAQ (reference sequence). CDR3 in amino acids: CASSLFQGVNTEAFF. The CDR3, as DNA: TGTGCCAGCAGCTTATTTCAGGGGGTGAACACTGAAGCTTTCTTT.

This clone appeared a few times. This rearrangement joins TRBV6-6 to TRBJ2-2; TRBD1 might be the D (6 bases). Trimming took off 7 bases at V and 4 bases at J, with 13 bases between the two ends. Germline assignment: CDR1 MNHNY and CDR2 SVGAGI (reference sequence). The CDR3 totals 14 residues. The CDR3 here is CASTLDSFTGELFF. DNA of the CDR3: TGTGCCAGCACCTTGGACAGTTTCACCGGGGAGCTGTTTTTT.

V and J are TRBV19 and TRBJ1-2; tentatively, D is TRBD1 (5 bases). Germline CDR1 LNHDA, CDR2 SQIVND (reference sequence). V lost 3 bases and J 2 bases, leaving 10 bases between the germline ends. The CDR3 is 14 amino acids. The chain's CDR3 is CASSIGRVNYGYTF. CDR3 DNA: TGTGCCAGTAGTATCGGCAGGGTAAACTATGGCTACACCTTC.

The J gene is TRBJ2-3, the V gene TRBV6-5; tentatively, D is TRBD2 (5 bases). From germline, CDR1 is MNHEY and CDR2 SVGAGI. The CDR3 consists of 12 residues. V lost 6 bases, J lost 11 bases, and 15 bases lay in between. The CDR3 region is CASRLPSRGQYF. The CDR3 DNA follows: TGTGCCAGCAGATTACCAAGCCGGGGGCAGTATTTT.

The V call is TRBV4-3, the J call TRBJ2-3; TRBD2 aligns across 11 bases. J was trimmed by 5 bases and V by 0 bases; bases with no gene match: 10. The CDR3 is made up of 18 amino acids. Germline V gene sequence: CDR1 LGHNA, CDR2 YSLEER. CDR3: CASSQDALIAGGRDTQYF. CDR3 DNA sequence: TGCGCCAGCAGCCAAGATGCCCTAATAGCGGGGGGGAGAGATACGCAGTATTTT.

The gene calls are TRBV7-8 and TRBJ2-7, with TRBD2 matching over 7 bases. Trimming at V came to 4 bases and at J to 6 bases, leaving 3 bases not matched to a gene. Germline lookup yields CDR1 SGHVS and CDR2 FQNEAQ. The CDR3 is 12 residues long. The CDR3 nucleotides read TGTGCCAGCAGCTACCGGACTAGCGAGCAGTACTTC. This codes for CASSYRTSEQYF.

This sequence joins TRBV5-4 and TRBJ2-3, with D maybe TRBD2 (5 bases). Germline loops: CDR1 SGHNT, CDR2 YYREEE (reference sequence). Trimming shortened V by 4 bases and J by 4 bases, and 10 bases separated the two germline ends. This CDR3 is built from 13 residues. CDR3 sequence reads: CASSRAESDTQYF. For the CDR3, the DNA is TGTGCCAGCAGCAGAGCGGAGTCAGATACGCAGTATTTT.

The rearrangement joins TRBV11-3 to TRBJ1-6; D unclear. The germline V gene encodes CDR1 SGHNT and CDR2 YENEEA. This CDR3 is built from 13 residues. Trimming took off 2 bases at V and 8 bases at J, with 7 bases between the two ends. The CDR3 DNA reads as TGTGCCAGCAGCTTACACTCGGATTCACCCCTCCACTTT. It codes for CASSLHSDSPLHF.

The count of this clone is one. The V and J genes are TRBV5-1 and TRBJ2-3; 8 bases match TRBD2. Looked up from germline, CDR1 is SGHRS and CDR2 is YFSETQ. The V segment lost 0 bases and the J segment 4 bases; nucleotides outside the gene matches: 13. The length of the CDR3 is 18 residues. The CDR3, as DNA: TGCGCCAGCAGCTTGGAAGCGTCCTCCAGCGGGAGTTCAGATACGCAGTATTTT. This encodes CASSLEASSSGSSDTQYF.

The V call is TRBV9, the J call TRBJ1-6; 7 nucleotides agree with TRBD1. The CDR3 length is 15 residues. Germline trimming cut 0 bases from V and 7 bases from J; bases unmatched to any gene: 4. CDR1 SGDLS and CDR2 YYNGEE come from the germline V gene. CDR3 nucleotides: TGTGCCAGCAGCGTAGATCAGGGACAGAATTCACCCCTCCACTTT. Residues: CASSVDQGQNSPLHF.

This chain uses TRBV4-1 with TRBJ2-1, with TRBD2 matching over 9 bases. Germline loops: CDR1 MGHRA, CDR2 YSYEKL. With 1 base clipped from V and 4 bases from J, the junction kept 8 bases outside the gene matches. This CDR3 is built from 17 residues. The CDR3 region is CASSQGGPAGGYNEQFF. The CDR3 DNA reads TGCGCCAGCAGCCAAGGGGGCCCGGCGGGGGGGTACAATGAGCAGTTCTTC.

This clone was picked up one time. V and J are TRBV6-5 and TRBJ2-3; the match to TRBD1 covers 7 bases. From germline, CDR1 is MNHEY and CDR2 SVGAGI. Trimming cost V 6 bases and J 1 base; bases outside gene matches: 7. The CDR3 is made up of 15 amino acids. Here the CDR3 DNA reads TGTGCCAGCAGGACAGGGAAGGTGGGCACAGATACGCAGTATTTT. Residues: CASRTGKVGTDTQYF.

The chain joins TRBV19 to TRBJ2-7, with D maybe TRBD2 (6 bases). Germline CDR1 is LNHDA and CDR2 is SQIVND (reference sequence). The CDR3 totals 14 residues. Trimming took off 5 bases at V and 2 bases at J, with 13 bases between the two ends. The DNA for the CDR3 is TGTGCCAGTAGTGCCGGGACTGTTGCCTACGAGCAGTACTTC. It specifies CASSAGTVAYEQYF.

The gene calls are TRBV6-5 and TRBJ2-5; TRBD2 aligns across 7 bases. Per germline, CDR1 MNHEY and CDR2 SVGAGI. Unmatched junction bases numbered 6, after V lost 6 bases and J lost 2 bases. The CDR3 has 14 amino acids. The CDR3 reads CASSNSGSQETQYF. Here the CDR3 DNA reads TGTGCCAGCAGCAATAGCGGGTCACAAGAGACCCAGTACTTC.

The chain joins TRBV3-1 (or the pseudogene TRBV3-2) to TRBJ2-7; 9 bases match TRBD2. V trimming: 4 bases; J trimming: 4 bases; junction bases outside the gene matches: 11. Per germline, CDR1 LGHDT and CDR2 YNNKEL (reference sequence). CDR3 length: 16 residues. The DNA for the CDR3 is TGTGCCAGCAGCCCGGATGGGCGGGAGGGAGGTTACGAGCAGTACTTC. It translates to CASSPDGREGGYEQYF.

This clone was seen a single time. The rearrangement joins TRBV6-5 to TRBJ2-1; maybe TRBD2 (6 bases). V lost 8 bases to trimming and J lost 2 bases, with 16 bases between them. Germline lookup yields CDR1 MNHEY and CDR2 SVGAGI. CDR3 length: 15 residues. The DNA of the CDR3 is TGTGCCAGCGTGGTTTCGGGGGACGCCTACAATGAGCAGTTCTTC. It is translated as CASVVSGDAYNEQFF.

This rearrangement joins TRBV25-1 to TRBJ2-2; TRBD2 matches 12 bases. Losses at the gene ends were 7 bases for V and 8 bases for J; bases not matched to a gene: 8. The CDR3 totals 15 residues. CDR1 MGHDK and CDR2 SYGVNS come from the germline V gene. The DNA of the CDR3 is TGTGCCAGCACGGATAGGACTAGCGGGGTTGGGGAGCTGTTTTTT. As protein: CASTDRTSGVGELFF.